The 10 T cell receptor beta chains in this list originate from one sample, sequenced in a study of somatic mutations in cytotoxic T cells in rheumatoid arthritis. Repertoires were generated with immunoSEQ multiplex PCR, while TCRdb's copy carries only in-frame clones and drops some. The table includes roughly 1,900 clones, under 85% detected once. Here the sequenced sample was CD8+ T cells sorted from blood, taken at a follow-up visit. The receptors derive from a man in his 70s with rheumatoid arthritis.

This clone was seen more than once but under ten times. The chain recombines TRBV2 with TRBJ2-7; possible D gene TRBD2, 5 bases. The CDR3 loop spans 15 amino acids. Trimming shortened V by 1 base and J by 4 bases, and 14 bases separated the two germline ends. Germline CDR1 and CDR2: SNHLY and FYNNEI. The CDR3 reads CASSEGELMGYEQYF. CDR3 bases: TGTGCCAGCAGTGAAGGGGAGCTGATGGGGTACGAGCAGTACTTC.

This sequence joins TRBV27 and TRBJ2-7; 7 nucleotides match TRBD2. Trimming cost V 2 bases and J 6 bases; bases outside gene matches: 7. Per the germline V gene, CDR1 is MNHEY and CDR2 is SMNVEV (reference sequence). The CDR3 contains 14 residues. In DNA form, the CDR3 reads TGTGCCAGCAGTTTAGGGGCTAGCGGAGGCGAGCAGTACTTC. This translates into CASSLGASGGEQYF.

The V gene is TRBV27, the J gene TRBJ2-3; D is undetermined. The germline V gene has CDR1 MNHEY and CDR2 SMNVEV (reference sequence). This CDR3 has 18 amino acids. V was shortened by 0 bases and J by 1 base, with 17 bases between the two germline ends. The CDR3 DNA follows: TGTGCCAGCAGTTTATCCAAGCCTATCTGGGCCCGCACAGATACGCAGTATTTT. As protein: CASSLSKPIWARTDTQYF.

The chain has TRBV27 and TRBJ1-1; D is unclear. The germline V gene encodes CDR1 MNHEY and CDR2 SMNVEV (reference sequence). The V and J ends lost 2 bases and 1 base respectively, with 5 bases between them. The CDR3 contains 13 residues. CDR3 protein: CASSLGGNTEAFF. The CDR3, as DNA: TGTGCCAGCAGTTTAGGAGGGAACACTGAAGCTTTCTTT.

This clone has a handful of counts. CDR3 bases: TGTGCCAGTAGTATAGTAGGGCTAGCGGGAGTCGAGCAGTACTTC. Residues: CASSIVGLAGVEQYF. This sequence joins TRBV19 and TRBJ2-7; 10 nucleotides line up with TRBD2. Germline CDR1 and CDR2: LNHDA and SQIVND (reference sequence). Unmatched junction bases numbered 6, after V lost 1 base and J lost 6 bases. This CDR3 is built from 15 residues.

The chain couples TRBV27 to TRBJ2-7, with D tentatively TRBD2 (7 bases). CDR1 and CDR2 from the germline V gene are MNHEY and SMNVEV (reference sequence). The germline V and J ends were trimmed by 10 bases and 3 bases, with 22 bases remaining between them. There are 15 residues in the CDR3. This CDR3 is CATKGGAGDLYEQYF. In nucleotides, the CDR3 is TGTGCCACTAAAGGGGGTGCGGGAGACCTCTACGAGCAGTACTTC.

The chain carries TRBV6-5 and TRBJ2-7; a possible D gene is TRBD1 (6 bases). The ends were cut back, 0 bases at V and 6 bases at J, with 15 bases in the middle. Germline V CDR1 and CDR2: MNHEY, SVGAGI. The CDR3 extends over 15 amino acids. The CDR3 region is CASSYSGTLNSEQYF. In nucleotides, the CDR3 is TGTGCCAGCAGTTACTCGGGGACACTAAACTCCGAGCAGTACTTC.

In its sample, this clone was seen a few times. The V gene is TRBV6-7, the J gene TRBJ2-7, with 7 bases matching TRBD1. TRBV6-7 is classed as an ORF, of uncertain function. The CDR3 length is 13 residues. Losses at the gene ends were 8 bases for V and 2 bases for J; bases not matched to a gene: 6. The CDR3 here is CASERTGPYEQYF. DNA of the CDR3: TGTGCCAGCGAGAGGACAGGCCCCTACGAGCAGTACTTC.

This chain connects TRBV6-5 to TRBJ2-5, with 9 bases that match TRBD1. CDR1 and CDR2 from the germline V gene are MNHEY and SVGAGI. This CDR3 has 15 residues. Trimming took 5 bases from V and 5 from J; bases not matched to a gene: 9. The CDR3 region has the DNA TGTGCCAGCAGTCCTTGGACAGGGGCGGGTGAGACCCAGTACTTC. Encoded protein: CASSPWTGAGETQYF.

The gene calls are TRBV6-5 and TRBJ2-1; D is possibly TRBD1 (6 bases). This CDR3 spans 15 amino acids. Germline loops: CDR1 MNHEY, CDR2 SVGAGI. Trimming took 0 bases from V and 5 from J, leaving 11 bases between them. The CDR3 loop reads CASSYSNSGDNEQFF. The CDR3 DNA reads as TGTGCCAGCAGTTACTCTAATTCAGGGGACAATGAGCAGTTCTTC.